This is a list of T cell receptor beta chains from one sample in a study of cytomegalovirus exposure and HLA in healthy donors. This table comes from immunoSEQ multiplex PCR, and its TCRdb copy is limited to in-frame clones, with some not included. This table holds 150,000 to 160,000 clones, 70% to 90% found once. The material sequenced was PBMCs. These receptor sequences come from a woman aged 40 to 50 in good health and CMV-seropositive. Both conserved end residues are part of each CDR3. Fields, in order: J gene, clone size, V gene, D gene, CDR3 protein, CDR3 DNA. A D gene is named only where the DNA matches it firmly. The size field is filled for only some rows; it gives once, few, many or a size class.

TRBJ2-5 | few | TRBV30 | NA | CASEAETQYF | TGTGCCTCGGAGGCAGAGACCCAGTACTTC
TRBJ2-5 | once | TRBV30 | NA | CAWSVGLALGAKETQYF | TGTGCCTGGAGTGTAGGGCTAGCTCTGGGGGCAAAGGAGACCCAGTACTTC
TRBJ2-3 | NA | TRBV5-1 | NA | CASSLRGEDTQYF | TGCGCCAGCAGCTTAAGGGGTGAAGATACGCAGTATTTT
TRBJ2-1 | once | TRBV5-4 | TRBD1 | CASSLRQGAPNEQFF | TGTGCCAGCAGCCTGCGACAGGGGGCGCCCAATGAGCAGTTCTTC
TRBJ1-1 | few | TRBV29-1 | NA | CSARGGNTEAFF | TGCAGCGCCAGAGGGGGGAACACTGAAGCTTTCTTT
TRBJ2-1 | NA | TRBV28 | TRBD2 | CASSGQLAGGPDEQFF | TGTGCCAGCAGTGGGCAGCTAGCGGGAGGCCCGGATGAGCAGTTCTTC
TRBJ2-5 | few | TRBV5-1 | NA | CASRNGETQYF | TGCGCCAGCAGGAACGGAGAGACCCAGTACTTC
TRBJ2-1 | NA | TRBV27 | TRBD2 | CASSLYPPGAGGYNEQFF | TGTGCCAGCAGTTTATATCCCCCGGGAGCGGGAGGTTACAATGAGCAGTTCTTC
TRBJ2-2 | NA | TRBV19 | NA | CASRKTANTGELFF | TGTGCCAGTAGGAAGACAGCGAACACCGGGGAGCTGTTTTTT
TRBJ2-1 | NA | TRBV19 | TRBD1 | CASSIPGQGVRNEQFF | TGTGCCAGTAGTATTCCCGGACAGGGGGTGCGTAATGAGCAGTTCTTC
TRBJ2-5 | NA | TRBV7-7 | TRBD1 | CASSRDRGETQYF | TGTGCTAGCAGCAGAGACAGGGGAGAGACCCAGTACTTC
TRBJ2-2 | NA | TRBV28 | NA | CASRGPFAGALFF | TGTGCCAGTAGGGGCCCCTTCGCGGGGGCGCTGTTTTTT
TRBJ2-1 | NA | TRBV4-1 | NA | CASSQDWGRSYNEQFF | TGCGCCAGCAGCCAAGATTGGGGGCGCTCCTACAATGAGCAGTTCTTC
TRBJ2-7 | NA | TRBV25-1 | NA | CASRRGGGPYEQYF | TGTGCCAGCAGAAGAGGAGGCGGACCCTACGAGCAGTACTTC
TRBJ2-3 | NA | TRBV30 | NA | CAWSAGDTQYF | TGTGCCTGGAGTGCGGGAGATACGCAGTATTTT
TRBJ1-4 | NA | TRBV28 | TRBD1 | CASSGSGQGNEKLFF | TGTGCCAGCAGTGGTTCGGGACAGGGGAATGAAAAACTGTTTTTT
TRBJ2-5 | NA | TRBV18 | TRBD2 | CASSPWRLAGVNQETQYF | TGTGCCAGCTCACCCTGGAGATTAGCGGGAGTAAACCAAGAGACCCAGTACTTC
TRBJ2-1 | NA | TRBV9 | TRBD2 | CASGNAGRASYNEQFF | TGTGCCAGCGGCAATGCCGGGAGGGCATCCTACAATGAGCAGTTCTTC
TRBJ2-7 | NA | TRBV10-2 | NA | CASGTYEQYF | TGCGCCAGCGGCACCTACGAGCAGTACTTC
TRBJ1-2 | NA | TRBV7-2 | NA | CASTYEGGHYGYTF | TGTGCCAGCACCTACGAGGGAGGCCACTATGGCTACACCTTC
TRBJ2-7 | NA | TRBV5-5 | TRBD1 | CASSSPGQGVLYEQYF | TGTGCCAGCAGCTCTCCGGGACAGGGGGTTCTCTACGAGCAGTACTTC
TRBJ1-2 | NA | TRBV19 | NA | CASSGGRSAGYTF | TGTGCCAGTAGTGGAGGTCGGTCGGCGGGCTACACCTTC
TRBJ2-7 | NA | TRBV7-8 | TRBD1 | CASSSRDRGERYEQYF | TGTGCCAGCAGCTCCCGGGACAGGGGGGAACGCTACGAGCAGTACTTC
TRBJ2-2 | NA | TRBV19 | TRBD1 | CASTLRTGGNTGELFF | TGTGCCAGCACCTTACGGACAGGGGGCAACACCGGGGAGCTGTTTTTT
TRBJ1-5 | NA | TRBV7-2 | TRBD1 | CASSLRQGMLGNQPQHF | TGTGCCAGCAGCTTGAGACAGGGGATGTTGGGCAATCAGCCCCAGCATTTT
TRBJ1-2 | NA | TRBV29-1 | TRBD1 | CSVAGQGFYGYTF | TGCAGCGTTGCTGGACAGGGTTTCTATGGCTACACCTTC
TRBJ1-4 | NA | TRBV19 | TRBD1 | CASSTEITGATNEKLFF | TGTGCCAGTAGCACGGAGATCACAGGGGCAACTAATGAAAAACTGTTTTTT
TRBJ1-5 | NA | TRBV6-5 | NA | CASSSYSIRTNQPQHF | TGTGCCAGCAGTTCGTACTCGATTCGGACTAATCAGCCCCAGCATTTT
TRBJ2-6 | NA | TRBV19 | NA | CASSTSGANVLTF | TGTGCCAGTAGTACGTCTGGGGCCAACGTCCTGACTTTC
TRBJ2-2 | few | TRBV13 | TRBD2 | CASSLPGRVTGELFF | TGTGCCAGCAGCTTACCCGGGAGGGTCACCGGGGAGCTGTTTTTT
TRBJ2-7 | few | TRBV6-1 | TRBD1 | CASNRGLAYEQYF | TGTGCCAGCAACAGGGGGCTCGCCTACGAGCAGTACTTC
TRBJ2-3 | NA | TRBV5-1 | TRBD2 | CASSPGSGREDTQYF | TGCGCCAGCAGCCCGGGGAGCGGGAGAGAAGATACGCAGTATTTT
TRBJ2-1 | NA | TRBV6-1 | NA | CASSEVSLLRNEQFF | TGTGCCAGCAGTGAAGTCTCTCTTTTGCGCAATGAGCAGTTCTTC
TRBJ1-1 | NA | TRBV30 | NA | CAWSRQEETEAFF | TGTGCCTGGAGTCGACAGGAAGAGACTGAAGCTTTCTTT
TRBJ2-7 | NA | TRBV13 | NA | CASSLKLFKEQYF | TGTGCCAGCAGCTTAAAACTTTTCAAAGAGCAGTACTTC
TRBJ2-7 | NA | TRBV6-5 | TRBD2 | CASSYRAGGPYEQYF | TGTGCCAGCAGTTATAGGGCGGGAGGGCCCTACGAGCAGTACTTC
TRBJ2-3 | NA | TRBV6-5 | NA | CASSLSYTDTQYF | TGTGCCAGCAGTCTAAGCTACACAGATACGCAGTATTTT
TRBJ2-3 | NA | TRBV27 | NA | CASGATSSTDTQYF | TGTGCCAGCGGGGCTACATCTAGCACAGATACGCAGTATTTT
TRBJ2-7 | once | TRBV11-2 | TRBD2 | CASSPLVAGGTYEQYF | TGTGCCAGCAGCCCTCTGGTAGCGGGAGGGACCTACGAGCAGTACTTC
TRBJ1-2 | NA | TRBV7-9 | NA | CASSIQVSLNYGYTF | TGTGCCAGCAGCATACAAGTTTCCCTTAACTATGGCTACACCTTC
TRBJ2-7 | few | TRBV14 | NA | CASSQSTGSYEQYF | TGTGCCAGCAGCCAATCCACGGGGTCCTACGAGCAGTACTTC
TRBJ2-7 | NA | TRBV23-1 | TRBD1 | CASSQNRGYEQYF | TGCGCCAGCAGTCAGAACAGGGGGTACGAGCAGTACTTC
TRBJ1-3 | NA | TRBV19 | NA | CASSASGLLGGNTIYF | TGTGCCAGTAGTGCATCAGGGTTGCTCGGTGGAAACACCATATATTTT
TRBJ2-1 | few | TRBV19 | TRBD2 | CASSIGPGVSGRSTARDEQFF | TGTGCCAGTAGTATAGGTCCAGGGGTGAGCGGGAGGTCAACGGCTAGGGATGAGCAGTTCTTC
TRBJ2-5 | NA | TRBV30 | NA | CAWSRFGQPRETQYF | TGTGCCTGGAGTCGTTTTGGGCAGCCTCGAGAGACCCAGTACTTC
TRBJ2-5 | NA | TRBV7-2 | TRBD1 | CASSLDAGGETQYF | TGTGCCAGCAGCTTAGACGCAGGGGGCGAGACCCAGTACTTC
TRBJ2-2 | NA | TRBV19 | TRBD1 | CASNRGGTGELFF | TGTGCCAGTAACAGGGGTGGTACCGGGGAGCTGTTTTTT